This passage covers 19 T cell receptor beta chains from one sample sequenced in a study of T cell responses to AZD1222 COVID-19 vaccine. Profiling relied on immunoSEQ multiplex PCR, and the TCRdb table lists in-frame clones only, not all of them. The table records some 150,000 clones, 80% to 95% of them present only once. Material: peripheral blood, obtained 28 days after the second AZD1222 dose. The receptors were sampled from an adult who received the AZD1222 COVID-19 vaccine.

The V and J genes are TRBV2 and TRBJ2-3, with a possible D match to TRBD2 (6 bases). The germline V gene has CDR1 SNHLY and CDR2 FYNNEI. This CDR3 region has 12 residues. V lost 5 bases to trimming and J lost 8 bases, with 11 bases between them. DNA for the CDR3: TGTGCCAGCAGTACACCGCGGGGTACGCAGTATTTT. This gives the protein CASSTPRGTQYF.

The rearrangement joins TRBV9 to TRBJ2-1, with 11 bases fitting TRBD2. Per germline, CDR1 SGDLS and CDR2 YYNGEE. The CDR3 sequence is 20 residues long. With 4 bases clipped from V and 7 bases from J, the junction kept 22 bases outside the gene matches. The chain's CDR3 is CASSPRGVSSGRLPTNEQFF. The CDR3, as DNA: TGTGCCAGCAGCCCTCGTGGGGTCTCTAGCGGGAGGCTCCCCACGAATGAGCAGTTCTTC.

The chain combines TRBV20-1 with TRBJ1-2; D call uncertain. This CDR3 has 11 residues. The ends were cut back, 0 bases at V and 4 bases at J, with 3 bases in the middle. The germline V gene encodes CDR1 DFQATT and CDR2 SNEGSKA (reference sequence). This CDR3 is CSARDTYGYTF. The CDR3 bases are TGCAGTGCTAGAGACACCTATGGCTACACCTTC.

The J gene is TRBJ2-7, the V gene TRBV7-9; perhaps TRBD1 as D (6 bases). V was cut by 1 base and J by 5 bases, with 12 bases left in between. The CDR3 runs 14 residues. CDR1 is SEHNR, CDR2 FQNEAQ, per germline (reference sequence). CDR3 sequence (DNA): TGTGCCAGCAGCTTAGACCCACAGGGCCACGAGCAGTACTTC. Its translation: CASSLDPQGHEQYF. Full variable domain (missing parts from reference TRBV7-9 and TRBJ2-7): DTGVSQNPRHKITKRGQNVTFRCDPISEHNRLYWYRQTLGQGPEFLTYFQNEAQLEKSRLLSDRFSAERPKGSFSTLEIQRTEQGDSAMYLCASSLDPQGHEQYFGPGTRLTVT.

The chain carries TRBV20-1 and TRBJ1-1; D is ambiguous. This CDR3 is built from 11 residues. Germline V gives CDR1 DFQATT, CDR2 SNEGSKA (reference sequence). Here the CDR3 DNA reads TGCATCTTCTTCGCGAACACTGAAGCTTTCTTT. Its protein product is CIFFANTEAFF.

This clone was counted a single time. This chain's CDR3 is CASSQAGQGANYGYTF. The CDR3 DNA reads as TGTGCCAGCAGCCAAGCGGGACAGGGCGCTAACTATGGCTACACCTTC. The chain joins TRBV3-1 (or the pseudogene TRBV3-2) to TRBJ1-2; 9 bases agree with TRBD1. V shed 1 base, J shed 0 bases, and the junction held 3 bases outside the gene matches. This CDR3 region has 16 residues. Germline loops: CDR1 LGHDT, CDR2 YNNKEL (reference sequence).

The genes are TRBV10-3 and TRBJ2-7; 10 bases align to TRBD1. J was trimmed by 2 bases and V by 9 bases; bases with no gene match: 1. The germline CDR1 and CDR2 sequences are ENHRY and SYGVKD. This CDR3 has 12 amino acids. Here the CDR3 reads CAIGTGAYEQYF. The CDR3, as DNA: TGTGCCATAGGGACAGGGGCCTACGAGCAGTACTTC.

The chain employs TRBV25-1 and TRBJ2-1; D may match TRBD1 or TRBD2 (5 bases each). This CDR3 is 13 amino acids long. Germline values: CDR1 MGHDK, CDR2 SYGVNS. Trimming took 7 bases from V and 5 from J, leaving 12 bases between them. The CDR3 loop is CASKGRNNNEQFF. The CDR3 nucleotides read TGTGCCAGCAAGGGACGAAACAACAATGAGCAGTTCTTC. Complete variable domain (other parts from reference TRBV25-1 and TRBJ2-1): EADIYQTPRYLVIGTGKKITLECSQTMGHDKMYWYQQDPGMELHLIHYSYGVNSTEKGDLSSESTVSRIRTEHFPLTLESARPSHTSQYLCASKGRNNNEQFFGPGTRLTVL.

The rearrangement joins TRBV11-2 to TRBJ1-6, with 10 positions matching TRBD1. V was pared by 4 bases and J by 8 bases, with 8 bases of the junction left unmatched. Per the germline V gene, CDR1 is SGHAT and CDR2 is FQNNGV. The CDR3 is 16 residues long. The CDR3 bases are TGTGCCAGCAGCTCCTTCGACAGGGGGCAATATTCACCCCTCCACTTT. This encodes CASSSFDRGQYSPLHF.

The V call is TRBV5-1, the J call TRBJ2-2; D unresolved. The germline V and J ends were trimmed by 4 bases and 9 bases, with 13 bases remaining between them. This CDR3 spans 13 amino acids. CDR1 and CDR2 from the germline V gene are SGHRS and YFSETQ. The CDR3 DNA follows: TGCGCCAGCAGCCCAACCAGTACGAGGGAGCTGTTTTTT. The encoded protein is CASSPTSTRELFF. Full variable domain (outside the CDR3, taken from reference TRBV5-1 and TRBJ2-2): KAGVTQTPRYLIKTRGQQVTLSCSPISGHRSVSWYQQTPGQGLQFLFEYFSETQRNKGNFPGRFSGRQFSNSRSEMNVSTLELGDSALYLCASSPTSTRELFFGEGSRLTVL.

The genes are TRBV28 and TRBJ1-2, with a weak D call TRBD1 (5 bases). CDR3 length equals 14 residues. Trimming took 4 bases from V and 4 from J, leaving 13 bases between them. Germline V lookup: CDR1 MDHEN, CDR2 SYDVKM. The CDR3 nucleotides are TGTGCCAGCAGTTCCAGGGCGCGGGGCTATGGCTACACCTTC. It is translated as CASSSRARGYGYTF.

The chain joins TRBV29-1 to TRBJ1-2; a possible D gene is TRBD1 (5 bases). The CDR3 consists of 14 residues. With 5 bases removed from V and 1 base from J, the gap between germline ends came to 14 bases. The V gene's germline CDR1 is SQVTM and CDR2 ANQGSEA. CDR3 sequence reads: CSVQTVDFNYGYTF. The CDR3 DNA sequence: TGCAGCGTTCAGACAGTCGATTTTAACTATGGCTACACCTTC.

The CDR3 is CASSISRVSTDTQYF. DNA of the CDR3: TGTGCCAGTAGTATAAGCAGGGTTAGCACAGATACGCAGTATTTT. The rearrangement joins TRBV19 to TRBJ2-3, with D perhaps matching TRBD1 (5 bases). In germline, CDR1 is LNHDA, CDR2 SQIVND (reference sequence). The germline V and J ends were trimmed by 2 bases and 0 bases, with 9 bases remaining between them. The CDR3 length is 15 residues.

The chain carries TRBV11-2 and TRBJ1-3; D is unclear. Trimming cost V 5 bases and J 8 bases, with 10 bases left between them. The germline CDR1 and CDR2 sequences are SGHAT and FQNNGV. This CDR3 has 12 amino acids. The CDR3 nucleotides read TGTGCCAGCAGCCCCCTCCGCGACACCATATATTTT. Its protein product is CASSPLRDTIYF.

The V gene is TRBV27, the J gene TRBJ2-7; no clear D. The CDR3 has 14 residues. The germline V and J ends were trimmed by 0 bases and 0 bases, with 6 bases remaining between them. The germline V gene encodes CDR1 MNHEY and CDR2 SMNVEV (reference sequence). CDR3 amino acids: CASSLSGYSYEQYF. CDR3 nucleotide sequence: TGTGCCAGCAGTTTATCGGGTTACTCCTACGAGCAGTACTTC.

This chain links TRBV9 with TRBJ1-4, with D hard to call. The germline V gene has CDR1 SGDLS and CDR2 YYNGEE. V gave up 1 base and J gave up 0 bases, with 7 bases separating them. The CDR3 consists of 15 residues. The CDR3 loop is CASSVQSSTNEKLFF. The CDR3 DNA sequence: TGTGCCAGCAGCGTACAGAGCTCAACTAATGAAAAACTGTTTTTT.

This clone appeared a single time. This sequence joins TRBV30 and TRBJ1-3; D call uncertain. The CDR3 consists of 11 residues. V lost 5 bases and J lost 4, with 6 bases in between. Germline CDR1 reads GTSNPN; CDR2 reads SVGIG (reference sequence). The DNA of the CDR3 is TGTGCCTGGGTACAGGGAAACACCATATATTTT. Protein sequence: CAWVQGNTIYF.

V and J are TRBV6-1 and TRBJ1-3; TRBD1 matches 7 bases. CDR3 length: 17 amino acids. Germline trimming cut 4 bases from V and 4 bases from J; bases unmatched to any gene: 13. The V gene's germline CDR1 is MNHNS and CDR2 SASEGT. CDR3 sequence (DNA): TGTGCCAGCAGTGGAACCTGGCAGGGGGTTTTCGGAAACACCATATATTTT. This codes for CASSGTWQGVFGNTIYF.

The chain recombines TRBV6-1 with TRBJ1-1, with a tentative D call TRBD1 (5 bases). The germline V gene encodes CDR1 MNHNS and CDR2 SASEGT. The ends were cut back, 0 bases at V and 7 bases at J, with 9 bases in the middle. There are 13 residues in the CDR3. CDR3 protein: CASSEAGEGEAFF. The DNA for the CDR3 is TGTGCCAGCAGTGAAGCAGGGGAGGGTGAAGCTTTCTTT.